These 28 T cell receptor beta chains originate from one sample sequenced in a study of blood T cell repertoires in COVID-19. The protocol was immunoSEQ multiplex PCR, while the TCRdb copy is restricted to in-frame clones and leaves out a portion. Among some 290,000 clones listed, about nine tenths were seen once. Sequenced sample: peripheral blood. Receptors originate from a woman aged 50 to 65 who had recovered from COVID-19.

The chain employs TRBV7-8 and TRBJ1-1, with TRBD1 matching over 8 bases. With 4 bases clipped from V and 5 bases from J, the junction kept 12 bases outside the gene matches. The CDR3 is made up of 16 amino acids. Per the germline V gene, CDR1 is SGHVS and CDR2 is FQNEAQ. The CDR3 DNA reads as TGTGCCAGCAGCTCGCCGGACAGGGAGAGGAGGACTGAAGCTTTCTTT. Translation: CASSSPDRERRTEAFF.

The chain joins TRBV11-3 to TRBJ2-5, with TRBD1 as a possible D gene (7 bases). Per germline, CDR1 SGHNT and CDR2 YENEEA. The V and J ends lost 6 bases and 5 bases respectively, with 19 bases between them. This CDR3 spans 15 amino acids. CDR3: CASSRTGGASETQYF. In DNA, the CDR3 is TGTGCCAGCAGTCGGACAGGAGGGGCATCTGAGACCCAGTACTTC.

This chain connects TRBV5-1 to TRBJ2-2; 8 positions agree with TRBD1. CDR1 SGHRS and CDR2 YFSETQ come from the germline V gene. The CDR3 runs to 15 residues. Trimming took 0 bases from V and 6 from J; bases not matched to a gene: 4. Here the CDR3 DNA reads TGCGCCAGCAGCTTGGGACAGGGGAGAGCCGGGGAGCTGTTTTTT. Its protein is CASSLGQGRAGELFF.

In its sample, this clone was seen once. The rearrangement uses TRBV7-9 and TRBJ2-7; D remains unclear. This CDR3 contains 11 residues. Trimming left V 6 bases short and J 3 bases short, with 6 bases between. Germline V gene sequence: CDR1 SEHNR, CDR2 FQNEAQ (reference sequence). CDR3 in amino acids: CASSPRYEQYF. In nucleotides, the CDR3 is TGTGCCAGCAGTCCGCGCTACGAGCAGTACTTC.

V usage is TRBV4-3 and J usage is TRBJ1-2; D is unresolved. CDR1 is LGHNA, CDR2 YSLEER, per germline. V lost 0 bases, J lost 5 bases, and 16 bases lay in between. The CDR3 contains 16 residues. CDR3 residues: CASSQDERELGYGYTF. The DNA of the CDR3 is TGCGCCAGCAGCCAAGATGAGAGGGAATTGGGGTATGGCTACACCTTC.

The chain carries TRBV28 and TRBJ1-1, with D possibly matching TRBD1 (6 bases). In germline, CDR1 is MDHEN, CDR2 SYDVKM. Trimming cost V 8 bases and J 5 bases, with 9 bases left between them. This CDR3 comprises 11 residues. The CDR3: CASPQGTEAFF. The CDR3 nucleotides read TGTGCCAGCCCCCAGGGGACTGAAGCTTTCTTT.

V usage is TRBV19 and J usage is TRBJ2-5, with D perhaps matching TRBD1 (5 bases). Germline V gene sequence: CDR1 LNHDA, CDR2 SQIVND (reference sequence). The CDR3 has 11 residues. The V end was cut by 5 bases, the J end by 5 bases, with 6 bases between. The CDR3 loop reads CASSAGETQYF. CDR3 DNA sequence: TGTGCCAGTAGTGCAGGGGAGACCCAGTACTTC. The whole variable domain, filled in from reference TRBV19 and TRBJ2-5, reads DGGITQSPKYLFRKEGQNVTLSCEQNLNHDAMYWYRQDPGQGLRLIYYSQIVNDFQKGDIAEGYSVSREKKESFPLTVTSAQKNPTAFYLCASSAGETQYFGPGTRLLVL.

The V call is TRBV28, the J call TRBJ1-1, with a tentative D call TRBD1 (5 bases). The CDR3 is 13 amino acids. Germline CDR1 is MDHEN and CDR2 is SYDVKM. V lost 5 bases, J lost 7 bases, and 14 bases lay in between. CDR3 sequence: CASSTRPDSEAFF. In DNA form, the CDR3 reads TGTGCCAGCAGTACCCGCCCTGACAGTGAAGCTTTCTTT.

The genes are TRBV27 and TRBJ1-3, with 9 bases matching TRBD1. The CDR3 loop spans 20 amino acids. The V segment lost 5 bases and the J segment 1 base; nucleotides outside the gene matches: 18. Germline loops: CDR1 MNHEY, CDR2 SMNVEV (reference sequence). The CDR3 nucleotides read TGTGCCAGCAGTCCAATCCGGGACAGGGACCATTGTTTTTCTGGAAACACCATATATTTT. It is translated as CASSPIRDRDHCFSGNTIYF.

This clone has only one observation. The chain employs TRBV27 and TRBJ1-5, with 9 bases fitting TRBD1. J lost 4 bases, V lost 3 bases, and 1 base had no gene match. Germline V gene lookup returns CDR1 MNHEY and CDR2 SMNVEV (reference sequence). The CDR3 is 14 residues long. CDR3 bases: TGTGCCAGCAGTTTTGGGACAGGGAATCAGCCCCAGCATTTT. Translation: CASSFGTGNQPQHF.

V and J are TRBV6-5 and TRBJ1-2; TRBD1 matches at 12 bases. This CDR3 region has 14 residues. The J segment lost 8 bases and the V segment lost 7 bases, leaving 8 bases of the junction unmatched. Germline assignment: CDR1 MNHEY and CDR2 SVGAGI. The CDR3 region has the DNA TGTGCCAGCACACTGGGACAGGGGGCTGGGGGCTACACCTTC. Amino acid sequence: CASTLGQGAGGYTF.

The rearrangement links TRBV27 to TRBJ1-2; D possibly corresponds to TRBD1 (6 bases). V gave up 3 bases and J gave up 7 bases, with 15 bases separating them. CDR1 is MNHEY and CDR2 is SMNVEV in the germline V gene (reference sequence). The CDR3 is made up of 14 amino acids. The CDR3 nucleotides are TGTGCCAGCAGTTTCAGGCAGGGGCATGGTGGCTACACCTTC. Its translation: CASSFRQGHGGYTF.

The chain is built from TRBV4-1 and TRBJ2-1, with D unresolved. Trimming removed 2 bases at V and 4 bases at J, with 3 bases between. Per germline, CDR1 MGHRA and CDR2 YSYEKL. The CDR3 has 12 amino acids. The CDR3, as DNA: TGCGCCAGCAGCCAACCTTACAATGAGCAGTTCTTC. Residues: CASSQPYNEQFF.

This clone is a singleton in its sample. The chain joins TRBV24-1 to TRBJ2-2; 10 nucleotides match TRBD1. V dropped 0 bases and J dropped 5; count of bases not matched to a gene: 8. The germline gives CDR1 KGHDR, CDR2 SFDVKD. This CDR3 comprises 18 residues. Here the CDR3 reads CATSDLTGQGRGTGELFF. CDR3 coding DNA: TGTGCCACCAGTGATTTGACGGGACAGGGGAGGGGAACCGGGGAGCTGTTTTTT.

The V gene is TRBV27, the J gene TRBJ2-1; possibly TRBD1 for D (5 bases). The CDR3 extends over 15 amino acids. CDR1 is MNHEY and CDR2 is SMNVEV in the germline V gene (reference sequence). Trimming took 7 bases from V and 0 from J, leaving 13 bases between them. The CDR3 loop reads CASTPTVSSYNEQFF. The CDR3, as DNA: TGTGCCAGCACCCCGACAGTGAGCTCCTACAATGAGCAGTTCTTC.

J is TRBJ1-4 and V is TRBV27; TRBD1 agrees at 7 bases. This CDR3 is built from 17 residues. V shed 6 bases, J shed 7 bases, and the junction held 17 bases outside the gene matches. Germline V CDR1 and CDR2: MNHEY, SMNVEV (reference sequence). The DNA of the CDR3 is TGTGCCAGCAGCCCCACCAGGGGGGACCAGCGAAGTGAAAAACTGTTTTTT. It encodes CASSPTRGDQRSEKLFF.

The CDR3 sequence is CASSEAAWGGQPQHF. In nucleotides, the CDR3 is TGTGCCAGTAGTGAGGCAGCTTGGGGAGGACAGCCCCAGCATTTT. This chain links TRBV19 with TRBJ1-5; D is uncertain. The CDR3 runs 15 residues. The V gene's germline CDR1 is LNHDA and CDR2 SQIVND (reference sequence). V was cut by 5 bases and J by 7 bases, with 18 bases left in between.

V usage is TRBV10-3 and J usage is TRBJ2-3; TRBD2 might be the D (5 bases). Per germline, CDR1 ENHRY and CDR2 SYGVKD. The V end lost 3 bases, the J end lost 3 bases, and 13 bases lay between the germline ends. This CDR3 has 15 amino acids. CDR3 DNA: TGTGCCATCAGTGACCTTTCCTCGGGGACAGATACGCAGTATTTT. Translating gives CAISDLSSGTDTQYF.

The table lists this clone with a count of one. The chain employs TRBV10-3 and TRBJ1-2, with D possibly TRBD1 on 6 matching bases. This CDR3 has 14 amino acids. V shed 4 bases and J shed 4 bases, with 13 bases lying between them. Germline CDR1 and CDR2: ENHRY and SYGVKD. The chain's CDR3 is CAISVQGQGYGYTF. The CDR3 coding sequence is TGTGCCATCAGTGTTCAGGGGCAGGGCTATGGCTACACCTTC.

This chain connects TRBV18 to TRBJ2-7, with TRBD2 matching 7 bases. The CDR3 spans 14 residues. Trimming cost V 1 base and J 7 bases; bases outside gene matches: 7. Germline CDR1 is KGHSH and CDR2 is LQKENI. The CDR3 loop reads CASSPRGGSEEQYF. CDR3 coding DNA: TGTGCCAGCTCACCACGGGGGGGGTCGGAAGAGCAGTACTTC.

V and J are TRBV28 and TRBJ2-2, with D uncertain. CDR1 and CDR2 (germline): MDHEN, SYDVKM. The ends were cut back, 7 bases at V and 1 base at J, with 4 bases in the middle. This CDR3 contains 12 residues. This chain's CDR3 is CASNRNTGELFF. As DNA, the CDR3 is TGTGCCAGCAACAGGAACACCGGGGAGCTGTTTTTT.

The rearrangement uses TRBV24-1 and TRBJ1-2; a possible D gene is TRBD1 (6 bases). V was trimmed by 4 bases and J by 4 bases, leaving 18 bases between them. The germline CDR1 and CDR2 sequences are KGHDR and SFDVKD. The CDR3 is 16 residues long. The chain's CDR3 is CATSDPHQGNLYGYTF. The CDR3 nucleotides are TGTGCCACCAGTGACCCTCACCAGGGGAATCTCTATGGCTACACCTTC.

The chain employs TRBV28 and TRBJ1-5; the match to TRBD1 covers 7 bases. J was trimmed by 5 bases and V by 6 bases; bases with no gene match: 13. The germline V gene has CDR1 MDHEN and CDR2 SYDVKM. The CDR3 has 16 amino acids. CDR3 loop: CASSWTGSRLDQPQHF. The CDR3 DNA is TGTGCCAGCAGCTGGACAGGTAGCAGGCTCGATCAGCCCCAGCATTTT.

CDR3 nucleotide sequence: TGTGCCAGCAGCCTTCGGGGGTTATACACAGATACGCAGTATTTT. Translating it yields CASSLRGLYTDTQYF. The rearrangement joins TRBV7-3 to TRBJ2-3, with D possibly TRBD2 on 6 matching bases. The CDR3 spans 15 residues. CDR1 and CDR2 (germline): SGHTA, FQGTGA. V was cut by 5 bases and J by 2 bases, with 14 bases left in between.

This clone occurred a few times. This chain connects TRBV4-3 to TRBJ2-2, with 8 nucleotides matching TRBD2. Germline CDR1 reads LGHNA; CDR2 reads YSLEER. J was trimmed by 4 bases and V by 3 bases; bases with no gene match: 4. The CDR3 loop spans 15 amino acids. CDR3 DNA: TGCGCCAGCAGCCAGGGACTAGTAGCCACCGGGGAGCTGTTTTTT. This encodes CASSQGLVATGELFF.

The chain links TRBV2 to TRBJ2-3; 8 nucleotides align to TRBD2. V lost 5 bases, J lost 0 bases, and 10 bases stayed unmatched. This CDR3 is built from 17 residues. Germline-derived CDR1 and CDR2 are SNHLY and FYNNEI. CDR3 in DNA: TGTGCCAGCAGTTCACCCTCGGGAGGGCCTAGCACAGATACGCAGTATTTT. Amino acids: CASSSPSGGPSTDTQYF.

The chain employs TRBV19 and TRBJ1-2, with 8 nucleotides matching TRBD1. J gave up 3 bases and V 5 bases, and 5 bases lay outside the gene matches. The CDR3 has 14 residues. The germline V gene has CDR1 LNHDA and CDR2 SQIVND (reference sequence). CDR3 in DNA: TGTGCCAGTAGTCCTCTACAGGGGGACTATGGCTACACCTTC. The encoded protein is CASSPLQGDYGYTF.

This clone has only one observation. The gene calls are TRBV18 and TRBJ1-5; a possible D gene is TRBD1 (6 bases). Germline loops: CDR1 KGHSH, CDR2 LQKENI. The V end lost 4 bases, the J end lost 7 bases, and 14 bases lay between the germline ends. This CDR3 spans 14 amino acids. This CDR3 reads CASSRGPWAQPQHF. For the CDR3, the DNA is TGTGCCAGCTCACGGGGGCCCTGGGCCCAGCCCCAGCATTTT.